The rows below give T cell receptor beta chains drawn from one sample of a study of T cell changes during pregnancy in multiple sclerosis. Profiling relied on immunoSEQ multiplex PCR, and the TCRdb table lists in-frame clones only, not all of them. The sample lists some 38,000 clones, around 90% occurring once. The sample was CD4+ T cells from peripheral blood mononuclear cells, taken in the second trimester of pregnancy. The receptor source for this set is a female donor with multiple sclerosis, enrolled in a pregnancy study. Both conserved end residues are part of each CDR3. A D gene is named only where the DNA matches it firmly.

d_gene	j_gene	v_gene	CDR3nt	CDR3aa
-	TRBJ1-1	TRBV21-1	TGTGCCAGCAGCAAAGCGCCTAGGGGGAACACTGAAGCTTTCTTT	CASSKAPRGNTEAFF
-	TRBJ2-7	TRBV28	TGTGCCAGCAGTTTATGGGCTGGGGCCCGCGAGCAGTACTTC	CASSLWAGAREQYF
TRBD1	TRBJ1-5	TRBV2	TGTGCCAGCAGTGGGCGGACAGGAACTTTGAGGAATCAGCCCCAGCATTTT	CASSGRTGTLRNQPQHF
-	TRBJ1-4	TRBV28	TGTGCCAGCAGTTCGGGGGCTAATGAAAAACTGTTTTTT	CASSSGANEKLFF
TRBD2	TRBJ2-7	TRBV28	TGTGCCAGCAGTTTAACGGCCCTAGCGGGAGTACGATCCTACGAGCAGTACTTC	CASSLTALAGVRSYEQYF
TRBD1	TRBJ1-2	TRBV27	TGTGCCAGCAGGCAGACAGGGGGGGACTATGGCTACACCTTC	CASRQTGGDYGYTF
TRBD2	TRBJ2-3	TRBV18	TGTGCCAGCTCACTAGCGGGAGGGCCGCCAAGCACAGATACGCAGTATTTT	CASSLAGGPPSTDTQYF
-	TRBJ1-5	TRBV2	TGTGCCAGCAGTGAGGGTCCCTCCGCCGGAGGGCAAAATCAGCCCCAGCATTTT	CASSEGPSAGGQNQPQHF
-	TRBJ2-7	TRBV6-1	TGTGCCAGCAGTGAACGGGACTTGGGCTACGAGCAGTACTTC	CASSERDLGYEQYF
-	TRBJ2-2	TRBV2	TGTGCCAGCAGTGAACAGGCAGGGCGGACCGGGGAGCTGTTTTTT	CASSEQAGRTGELFF